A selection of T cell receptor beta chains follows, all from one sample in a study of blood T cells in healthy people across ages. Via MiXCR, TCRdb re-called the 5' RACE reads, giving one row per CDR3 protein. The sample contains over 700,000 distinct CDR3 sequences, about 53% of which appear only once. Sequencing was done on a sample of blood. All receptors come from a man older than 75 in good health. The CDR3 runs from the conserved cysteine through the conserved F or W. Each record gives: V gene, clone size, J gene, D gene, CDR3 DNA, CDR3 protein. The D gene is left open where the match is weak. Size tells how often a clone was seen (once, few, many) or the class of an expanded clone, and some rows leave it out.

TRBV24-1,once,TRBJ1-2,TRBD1,TGTGCCACCAGTGCCCCCCCGGGACAGGGTGGTGGCTACACCTTC,CATSAPPGQGGGYTF
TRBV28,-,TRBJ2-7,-,TGTGCCAGCAATCTTATGGGCAGATACGAGCAGTACTTC,CASNLMGRYEQYF
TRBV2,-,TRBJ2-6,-,TGTGCCAGCAGTGAACAGGGCAGGGTTGGGTCTGGGGCCAACGTCCTGACTTTC,CASSEQGRVGSGANVLTF
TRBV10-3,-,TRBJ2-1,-,TGTGCCTCAGGAGGGACAAACAATGAGCAGTTCTTC,CASGGTNNEQFF
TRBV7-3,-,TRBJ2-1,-,TGTGCCAGCAGCACAAAGGCCGGGATCTACAATGAGCAGTTCTTC,CASSTKAGIYNEQFF
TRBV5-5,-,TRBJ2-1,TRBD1,TGTGCCAGCAGCTTATGGACAGGGGTGCATGAGCAGTTCTTC,CASSLWTGVHEQFF
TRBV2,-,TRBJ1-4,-,TGTGCCAGCAGCCGGACGGTGACTGATGAAAAACTGTTTTTT,CASSRTVTDEKLFF
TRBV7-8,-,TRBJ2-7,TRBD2,TGTGCCAGCAGCTTAGTCGTGGGGACTAGGAGACGCGAGCAGTACTTC,CASSLVVGTRRREQYF
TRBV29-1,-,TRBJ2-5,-,TGCAGCGTCCAACAGGGTCCAGAGACCCAGTACTTC,CSVQQGPETQYF
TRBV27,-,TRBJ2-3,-,TGTGCCAGCAGTAGCTACCGGTCAAAGGGGGATACGCAGTATTTT,CASSSYRSKGDTQYF
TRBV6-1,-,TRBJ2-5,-,TGTGCCAGCACTAGCTCAAGGGAGCAGTACTTC,CASTSSREQYF
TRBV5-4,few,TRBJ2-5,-,TGTGCCAGCAGGGTTGGGGAGGAGACCCAGTACTTC,CASRVGEETQYF
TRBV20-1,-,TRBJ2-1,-,TGCAGTGCTGGAGTACAAACCGGGTACAATGAGCAGTTCTTC,CSAGVQTGYNEQFF
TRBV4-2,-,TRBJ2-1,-,TGTGCCAGCAGCCAAGGGGGGAGTAGTTGGTTCTTC,CASSQGGSSWFF
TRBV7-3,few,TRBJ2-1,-,TGTGCCAGCAGCTTAGACCTAGGAGGTGGCAATGAGCAGTTCTTC,CASSLDLGGGNEQFF
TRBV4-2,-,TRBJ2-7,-,TGTGCCAGCAGCCAATACCCGGGGCCAAGCTCCTACGAGCAGTACTTC,CASSQYPGPSSYEQYF
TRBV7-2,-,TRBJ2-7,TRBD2,TGTGCCAGCAGCCCGCGGGGGAACTACGAGCAGTACTTC,CASSPRGNYEQYF
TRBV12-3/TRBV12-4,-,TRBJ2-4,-,TGTGCCAGCAGTTTAGCAGGGCGAAGGAAAAACATTCAGTACTTC,CASSLAGRRKNIQYF
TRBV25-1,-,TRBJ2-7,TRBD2,TGTGCCAGCAGTGGTTGGACTAGCGGGCAGGGGAACGAGCAGTACTTC,CASSGWTSGQGNEQYF
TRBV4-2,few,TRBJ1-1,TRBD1,TGTGCCAGCAGCCAACAGGGACAGGGTAACACTGAAGCTTTCTTT,CASSQQGQGNTEAFF
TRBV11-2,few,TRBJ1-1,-,TGTGCCAGCAGAATCCGGCGGGGGCTGAACACTGAAGCTTTCTTT,CASRIRRGLNTEAFF
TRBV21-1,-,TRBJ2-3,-,TGTGCCAGCAGCCCTCGTGGGGAGGATACGCAGTATTTT,CASSPRGEDTQYF
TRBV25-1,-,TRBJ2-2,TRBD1,TGTGCCAGCAGGACAGGGGAATATTCCGGGGAGCTGTTTTTT,CASRTGEYSGELFF
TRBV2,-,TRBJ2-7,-,TGTGCCAGCAGTCAGGACAGCTCCTACAATGAGCAGTACTTC,CASSQDSSYNEQYF
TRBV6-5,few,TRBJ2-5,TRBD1,TGTGCCAGCGGGACAGGGTTGGAGACCCAGTACTTC,CASGTGLETQYF
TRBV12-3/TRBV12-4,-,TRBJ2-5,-,TGTGCCAGCCGGCGGGGTGTGCCCCGCCAGCAGTACTTC,CASRRGVPRQQYF
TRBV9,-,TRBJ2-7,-,TGTGCCAGCAGCGTAGGCCTAAAAGCTATCAATGAGCAGTACTTC,CASSVGLKAINEQYF
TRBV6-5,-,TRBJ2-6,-,TGTGCCAGCAGGGGCCACTCCAACGTCCTGACTTTC,CASRGHSNVLTF
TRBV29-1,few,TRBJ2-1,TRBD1,TGCAGCGTACTCGGACAGGGCAAAGACGGGGGTGAGCAGTTCTTC,CSVLGQGKDGGEQFF
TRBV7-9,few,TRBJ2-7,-,TGTGCCAGCAGCCAGGTTCGTCTCGAGCAGTACTTC,CASSQVRLEQYF
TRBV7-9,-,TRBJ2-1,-,TGTGCCAGCAGCTCGGGGTTTAGTGCGGACCCTTACAATGAGCAGTTCTTC,CASSSGFSADPYNEQFF
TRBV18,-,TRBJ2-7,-,TGTGCCAGCTCACCGGGACAACAGTACGAGCAGTACTTC,CASSPGQQYEQYF
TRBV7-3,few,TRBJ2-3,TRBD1,TGTGCCAGCAGCTTAAGTCCTTCCAGGGGGGATACGCAGTATTTT,CASSLSPSRGDTQYF
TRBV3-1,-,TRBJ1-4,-,TGTGCCAGCAGGCCGGGGGCGGAAGAAAAACTGTTTTTT,CASRPGAEEKLFF
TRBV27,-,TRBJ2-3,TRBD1,TGTGCCAGCAGTTCGGGACAGTGGGACAGATACGCGTATTTT,CASSSGQWDRYAYF
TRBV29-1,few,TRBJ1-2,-,TGCAGCGTTGGGGGACCCGCCTACACCTTC,CSVGGPAYTF
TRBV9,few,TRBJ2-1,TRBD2,TGTGCCAGCAGCGTAGATAAACTAGCGGGAAATGAGCAGTTCTTC,CASSVDKLAGNEQFF
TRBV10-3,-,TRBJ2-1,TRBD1,TGTGCCATCGCACGGACAGGGGGCGTTGAAAACAATGAGCAGTTCTTC,CAIARTGGVENNEQFF
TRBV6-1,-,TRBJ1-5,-,TGTGCCAGCAGTACAGGTCAGCCCCAGCATTTT,CASSTGQPQHF
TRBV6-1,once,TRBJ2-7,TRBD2,TGTGCCAGCAGTGAGTGGGCGGGAGCGAGCGGCACTTACGAGCAGTACTTC,CASSEWAGASGTYEQYF
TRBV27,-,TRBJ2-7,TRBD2,TGTGCCAGCAGTTTGTGGACTAGCGGGGTCACAAGGGAGCAGTACTTC,CASSLWTSGVTREQYF
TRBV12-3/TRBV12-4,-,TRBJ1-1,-,TGTGCCAGCAGTATCCCCGGGGGAAGGAACACTGAAGCTTTCTTT,CASSIPGGRNTEAFF
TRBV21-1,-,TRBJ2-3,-,TGTGCCAGCAGCTTGGAACCGATAAGCACAGATACGCAGTATTTT,CASSLEPISTDTQYF
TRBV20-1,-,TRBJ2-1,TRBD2,TGCAGTGCTAGGGTGGGACTAGCGGGATTGTACAATGAGCAGTTCTTT,CSARVGLAGLYNEQFF
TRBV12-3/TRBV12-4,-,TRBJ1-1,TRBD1,TGTGCCAGCAGTTTCGACAGGGGTCGGACTGAAGCTTTCTTT,CASSFDRGRTEAFF
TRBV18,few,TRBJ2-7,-,TGTGCCAGCTCATTCGACAGCACCTCCTACGAGCAGTACTTC,CASSFDSTSYEQYF
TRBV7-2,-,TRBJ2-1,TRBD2,TGTGCCAGCAGCTTAGCTGCTCGGGGACTAGGTGACAATGAGCAGTTCTTC,CASSLAARGLGDNEQFF